Reported below is one T cell receptor (beta chain). The source of the sample is a study of blood T cells in healthy people across ages. V was clipped by 5 bases and J by 3 bases; unmatched bases: 6. The V gene's germline CDR1 is MNHNS and CDR2 SASEGT. The CDR3 sequence is 15 residues long. Donors each provided ten milliliters of peripheral blood. A minimum of 7 million PBMCs was isolated per sample. The second PCR ran about 6 to 11 cycles with a sample-barcoded 5' primer and J-beta primers. TCRdb re-called the 5' RACE reads with MiXCR, one entry per CDR3 protein. The sample has 700,000 to 950,000 distinct CDR3 sequences, 40% to 45% seen once; the top ten hold about 20%.

This sequence originates from a woman aged 55-70 years in good health. The chain carries TRBV6-1 and TRBJ2-7; 11 positions agree with TRBD1. Material: blood. The chain's CDR3 is CASSPSDRGLYEQYF. The DNA for the CDR3 is TGTGCCAGCAGTCCGTCGGACAGGGGGCTCTACGAGCAGTACTTC.